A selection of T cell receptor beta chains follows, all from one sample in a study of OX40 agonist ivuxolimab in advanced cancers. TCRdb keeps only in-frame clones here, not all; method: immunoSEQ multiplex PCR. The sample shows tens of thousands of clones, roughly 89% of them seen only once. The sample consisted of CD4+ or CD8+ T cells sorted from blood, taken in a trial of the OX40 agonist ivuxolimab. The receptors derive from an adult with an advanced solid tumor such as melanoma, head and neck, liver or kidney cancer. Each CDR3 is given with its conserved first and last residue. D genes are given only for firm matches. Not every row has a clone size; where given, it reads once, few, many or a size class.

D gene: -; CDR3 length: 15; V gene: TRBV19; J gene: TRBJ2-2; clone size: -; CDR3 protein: CASSIAGAPTGELFF; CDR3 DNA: TGTGCCAGTAGTATAGCGGGGGCCCCCACCGGGGAGCTGTTTTTT
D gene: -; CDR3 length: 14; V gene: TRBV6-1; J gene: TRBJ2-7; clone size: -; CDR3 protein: CASRASGLIYEQYF; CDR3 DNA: TGTGCCAGCAGGGCCTCGGGACTCATCTACGAGCAGTACTTC
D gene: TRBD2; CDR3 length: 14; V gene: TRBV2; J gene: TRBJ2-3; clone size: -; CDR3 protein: CASQGLAGADTQYF; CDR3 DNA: TGTGCCAGCCAAGGACTAGCGGGAGCAGATACGCAGTATTTT
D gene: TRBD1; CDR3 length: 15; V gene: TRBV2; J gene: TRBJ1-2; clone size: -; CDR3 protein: CASSEPWTGAYGYTF; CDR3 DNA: TGTGCCAGCAGTGAACCCTGGACAGGGGCCTATGGCTACACCTTC
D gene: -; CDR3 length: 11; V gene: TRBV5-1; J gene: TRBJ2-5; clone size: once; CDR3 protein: CASSTTGTLYF; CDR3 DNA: TGCGCCAGCAGCACCACAGGGACGTTGTACTTC
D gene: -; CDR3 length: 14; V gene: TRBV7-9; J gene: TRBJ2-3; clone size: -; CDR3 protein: CSTTAVTSTDTQYF; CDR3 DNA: TGTTCCACCACGGCGGTTACTTCCACAGATACGCAGTATTTT
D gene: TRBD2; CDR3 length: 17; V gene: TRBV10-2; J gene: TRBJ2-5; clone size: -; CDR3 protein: CASSEPGLAEKGETQYF; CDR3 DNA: TGCGCCAGCAGTGAGCCCGGTCTAGCGGAAAAAGGAGAGACCCAGTACTTC
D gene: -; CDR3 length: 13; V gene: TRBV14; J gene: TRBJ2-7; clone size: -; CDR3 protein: CASSRRGAYEQYF; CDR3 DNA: TGTGCCAGCAGCCGCCGGGGTGCCTACGAGCAGTACTTC
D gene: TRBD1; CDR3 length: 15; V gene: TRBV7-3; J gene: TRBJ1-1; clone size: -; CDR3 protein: CASSPRDRVNTEAFF; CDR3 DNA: TGTGCCAGCAGCCCCAGGGACAGGGTGAACACTGAAGCTTTCTTT
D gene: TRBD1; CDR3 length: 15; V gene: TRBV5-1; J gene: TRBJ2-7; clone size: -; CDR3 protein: CASSSIRGQSYEQYF; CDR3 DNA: TGCGCCAGCAGCTCAATCAGGGGGCAGTCCTACGAGCAGTACTTC
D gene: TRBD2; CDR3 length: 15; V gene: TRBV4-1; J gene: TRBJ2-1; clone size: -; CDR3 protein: CASSQEVAGTSNPFF; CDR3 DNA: TGCGCCAGCAGCCAAGAAGTTGCCGGGACTAGCAATCCGTTCTTC
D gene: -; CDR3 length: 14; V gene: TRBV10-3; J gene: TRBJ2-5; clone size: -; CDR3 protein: CAISPGQNQETQYF; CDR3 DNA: TGTGCCATCAGCCCAGGACAGAACCAAGAGACCCAGTACTTC
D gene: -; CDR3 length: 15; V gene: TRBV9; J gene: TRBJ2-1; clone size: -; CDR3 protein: CASSADSSAGNEQFF; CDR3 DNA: TGTGCCAGCAGCGCGGACTCAAGTGCAGGTAATGAGCAGTTCTTC
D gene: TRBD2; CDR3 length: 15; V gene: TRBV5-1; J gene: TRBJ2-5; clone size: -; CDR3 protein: CASSLTSGSAETQYF; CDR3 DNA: TGCGCCAGCAGCTTGACTAGCGGGAGCGCGGAGACCCAGTACTTC
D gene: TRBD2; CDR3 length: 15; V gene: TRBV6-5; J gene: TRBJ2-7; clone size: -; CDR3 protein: CASRKLAVSSYEQYF; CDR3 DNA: TGTGCCAGCCGGAAACTAGCGGTTAGCTCCTACGAGCAGTACTTC
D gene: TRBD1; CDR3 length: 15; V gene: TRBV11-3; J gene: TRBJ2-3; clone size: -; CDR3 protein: CASSLSSRGTDTQYF; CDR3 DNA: TGTGCCAGCAGCTTGTCTAGCAGGGGGACAGATACGCAGTATTTT
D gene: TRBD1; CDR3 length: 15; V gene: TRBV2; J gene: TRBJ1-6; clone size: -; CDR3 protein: CASSGRTGDNSPLHF; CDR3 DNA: TGTGCCAGCAGCGGGAGGACAGGGGATAATTCACCCCTCCACTTT
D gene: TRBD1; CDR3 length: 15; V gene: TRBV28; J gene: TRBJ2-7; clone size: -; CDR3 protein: CASSTGQVSSYEQYF; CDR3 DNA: TGTGCCAGCAGCACGGGACAGGTGAGCTCCTACGAGCAGTACTTC
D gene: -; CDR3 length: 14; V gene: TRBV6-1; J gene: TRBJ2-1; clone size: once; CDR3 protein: CASNYRASYNEQFF; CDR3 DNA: TGTGCCAGCAACTACAGGGCCTCCTACAATGAGCAGTTCTTC
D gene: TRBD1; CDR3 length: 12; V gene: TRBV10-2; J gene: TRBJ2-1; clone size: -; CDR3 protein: CASSLGQNEQFF; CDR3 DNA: TGCGCCAGCAGTCTGGGACAGAATGAGCAGTTCTTC
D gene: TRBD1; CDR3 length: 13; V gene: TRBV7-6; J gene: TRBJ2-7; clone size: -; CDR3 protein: CASSLGDSYEQYF; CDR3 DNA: TGTGCCAGCAGCTTAGGGGACAGCTACGAGCAGTACTTC
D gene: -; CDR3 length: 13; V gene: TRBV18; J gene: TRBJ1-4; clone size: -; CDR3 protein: CASSSGQGEKLFF; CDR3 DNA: TGTGCCAGCTCATCCGGACAAGGTGAAAAACTGTTTTTT
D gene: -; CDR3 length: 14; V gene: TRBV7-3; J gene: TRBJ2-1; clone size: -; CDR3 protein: CASSLVAVANEQFF; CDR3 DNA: TGTGCCAGCAGCTTAGTAGCCGTAGCCAATGAGCAGTTCTTC
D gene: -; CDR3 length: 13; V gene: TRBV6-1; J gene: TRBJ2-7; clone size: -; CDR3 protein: CASSATSSYEQYF; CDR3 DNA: TGTGCCAGCAGTGCGACTAGTTCCTACGAGCAGTACTTC
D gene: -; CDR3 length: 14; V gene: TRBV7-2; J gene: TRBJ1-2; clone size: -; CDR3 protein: CASSQDREIYGYTF; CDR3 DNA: TGTGCCAGCAGCCAAGACCGGGAAATCTATGGCTACACCTTC
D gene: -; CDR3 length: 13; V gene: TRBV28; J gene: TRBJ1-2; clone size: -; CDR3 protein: CASSPTSGYGYTF; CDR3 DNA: TGTGCCAGCAGTCCCACATCGGGCTATGGCTACACCTTC
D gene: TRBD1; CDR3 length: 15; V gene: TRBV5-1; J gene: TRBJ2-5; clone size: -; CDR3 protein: CASSLEGQGGLTQYF; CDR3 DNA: TGCGCCAGCAGCTTGGAGGGACAGGGTGGGTTGACCCAGTACTTC
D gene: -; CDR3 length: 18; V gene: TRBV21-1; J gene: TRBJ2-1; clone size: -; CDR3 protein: CASSKKFSAGGSYNEQFF; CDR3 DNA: TGTGCCAGCAGCAAAAAATTCTCGGCAGGGGGCTCCTACAATGAGCAGTTCTTC
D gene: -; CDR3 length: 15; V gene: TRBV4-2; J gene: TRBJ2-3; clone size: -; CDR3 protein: CASSQEKPLHFAQYF; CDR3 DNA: TGTGCCAGCAGCCAAGAGAAGCCCCTGCATTTTGCGCAGTATTTT
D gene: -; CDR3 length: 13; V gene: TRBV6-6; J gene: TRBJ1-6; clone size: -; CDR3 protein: CASSYSVNSPLHF; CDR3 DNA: TGTGCCAGCAGTTACTCCGTAAATTCACCCCTCCACTTT
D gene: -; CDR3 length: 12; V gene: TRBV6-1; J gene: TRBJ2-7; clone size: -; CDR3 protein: CASSESGYEQYF; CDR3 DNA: TGTGCCAGCAGTGAATCAGGTTACGAGCAGTACTTC
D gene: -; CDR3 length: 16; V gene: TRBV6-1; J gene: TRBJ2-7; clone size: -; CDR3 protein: CASSAHTTRDPYEQYF; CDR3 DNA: TGTGCCAGCAGTGCACACACTACACGGGATCCCTACGAGCAGTACTTC
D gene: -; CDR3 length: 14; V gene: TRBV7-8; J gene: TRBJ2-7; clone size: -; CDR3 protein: CASTPTRTSYEQYF; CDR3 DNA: TGTGCCAGCACCCCGACTAGGACCTCCTACGAGCAGTACTTC
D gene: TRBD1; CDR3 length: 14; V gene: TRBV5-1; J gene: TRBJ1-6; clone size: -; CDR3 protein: CASSLDRGNSPLHF; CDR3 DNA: TGCGCCAGCAGCTTGGACAGGGGAAATTCACCCCTCCACTTT
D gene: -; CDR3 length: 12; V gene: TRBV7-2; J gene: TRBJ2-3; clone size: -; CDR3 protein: CASSRTDDTQYF; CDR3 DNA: TGTGCCAGCAGCCGCACAGACGATACGCAGTATTTT
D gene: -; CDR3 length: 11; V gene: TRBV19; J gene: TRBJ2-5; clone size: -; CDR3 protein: CASTERGAQYF; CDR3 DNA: TGTGCCAGTACTGAGAGAGGGGCCCAGTACTTC
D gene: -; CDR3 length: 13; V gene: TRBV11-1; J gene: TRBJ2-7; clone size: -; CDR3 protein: CASSWDNSYEQYF; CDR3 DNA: TGTGCCAGCAGCTGGGACAACTCCTACGAGCAGTACTTC
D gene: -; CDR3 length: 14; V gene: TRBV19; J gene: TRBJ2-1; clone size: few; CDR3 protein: CASSSLARHNEQFF; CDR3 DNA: TGTGCCAGTAGTAGTCTAGCGCGACACAATGAGCAGTTCTTC
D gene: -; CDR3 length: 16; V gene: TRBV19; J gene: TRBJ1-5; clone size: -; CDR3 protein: CASSTAAFGGDQPQHF; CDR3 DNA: TGTGCCAGTAGTACCGCCGCCTTTGGAGGGGATCAGCCCCAGCATTTT
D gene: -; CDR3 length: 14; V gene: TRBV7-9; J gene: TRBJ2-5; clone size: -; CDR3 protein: CASSPLEGAKTQYF; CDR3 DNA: TGTGCCAGCAGCCCCCTCGAGGGCGCAAAGACCCAGTACTTC
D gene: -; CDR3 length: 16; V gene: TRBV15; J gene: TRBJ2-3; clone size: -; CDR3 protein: CATSRADRLNSDTQYF; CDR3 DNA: TGTGCCACCAGCAGAGCCGACAGGCTTAACTCAGATACGCAGTATTTT
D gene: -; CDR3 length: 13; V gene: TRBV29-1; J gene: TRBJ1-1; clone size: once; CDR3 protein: CSVADSSNTEAFF; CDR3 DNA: TGCAGCGTTGCGGACAGCTCGAACACTGAAGCTTTCTTT
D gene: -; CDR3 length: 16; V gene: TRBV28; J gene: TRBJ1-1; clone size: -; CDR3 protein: CASRFFVGGSSTEAFF; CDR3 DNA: TGTGCCAGCAGGTTCTTCGTGGGCGGCTCTTCAACTGAAGCTTTCTTT
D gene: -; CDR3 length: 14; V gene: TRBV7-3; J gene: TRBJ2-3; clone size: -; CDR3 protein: CASSLMGGTDTQYF; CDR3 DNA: TGTGCCAGCAGCTTGATGGGGGGCACAGATACGCAGTATTTT
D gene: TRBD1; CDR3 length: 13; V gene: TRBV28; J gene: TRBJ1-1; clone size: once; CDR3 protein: CASSIGQGDEAFF; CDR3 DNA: TGTGCCAGCAGTATTGGACAGGGAGATGAAGCTTTCTTT
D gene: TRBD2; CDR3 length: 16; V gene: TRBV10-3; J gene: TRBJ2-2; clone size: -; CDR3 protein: CAISDVGLADAGELFF; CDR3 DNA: TGTGCCATCAGTGATGTGGGACTAGCGGATGCCGGGGAGCTGTTTTTT
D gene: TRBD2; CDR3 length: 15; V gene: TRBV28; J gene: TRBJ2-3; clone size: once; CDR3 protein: CASSFGTSSPDTQYF; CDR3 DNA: TGTGCCAGCAGTTTTGGGACTAGCTCACCAGATACGCAGTATTTT
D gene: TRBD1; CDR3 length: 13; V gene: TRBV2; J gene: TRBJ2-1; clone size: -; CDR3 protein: CASSIGQGREQFF; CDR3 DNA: TGTGCCAGCAGCATAGGACAGGGGCGTGAGCAGTTCTTC
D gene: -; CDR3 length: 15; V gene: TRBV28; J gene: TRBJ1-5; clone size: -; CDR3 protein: CASSLYPARDQPQHF; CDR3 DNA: TGTGCCAGCAGTTTATACCCCGCCAGGGATCAGCCCCAGCATTTT
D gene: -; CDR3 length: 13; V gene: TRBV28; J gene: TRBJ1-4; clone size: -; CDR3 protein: CTKGTFFKEKLFF; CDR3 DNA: TGCACCAAAGGGACGTTCTTTAAGGAAAAACTGTTTTTT
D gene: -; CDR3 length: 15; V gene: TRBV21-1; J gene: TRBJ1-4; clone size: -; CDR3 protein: CASSKGRVVNEKLFF; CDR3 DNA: TGTGCCAGCAGCAAAGGGAGGGTGGTTAATGAAAAACTGTTTTTT
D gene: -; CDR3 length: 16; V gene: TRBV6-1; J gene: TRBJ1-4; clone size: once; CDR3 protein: CASSDIGKGRNEKLFF; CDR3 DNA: TGTGCCAGCAGTGATATTGGTAAGGGGAGGAATGAAAAACTGTTTTTT
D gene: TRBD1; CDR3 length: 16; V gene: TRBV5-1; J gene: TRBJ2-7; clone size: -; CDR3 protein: CASSLEARQGMDEQYF; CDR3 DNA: TGCGCCAGCAGCTTGGAAGCGAGACAGGGGATGGACGAGCAGTACTTC
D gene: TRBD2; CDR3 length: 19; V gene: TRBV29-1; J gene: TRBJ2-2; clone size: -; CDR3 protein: CSVDSSSGRRATNTGELFF; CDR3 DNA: TGCAGCGTTGATTCCTCCAGCGGGAGGAGGGCTACGAACACCGGGGAGCTGTTTTTT
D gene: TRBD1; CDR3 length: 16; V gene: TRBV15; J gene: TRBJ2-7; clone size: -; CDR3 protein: CATSRTGRTGNYEQYF; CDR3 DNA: TGTGCCACCAGCCGCACAGGCAGGACAGGGAACTACGAGCAGTACTTC
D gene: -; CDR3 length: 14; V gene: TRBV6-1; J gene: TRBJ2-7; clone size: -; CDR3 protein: CASGSSYSSYEQYF; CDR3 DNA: TGTGCCAGCGGAAGCAGTTATAGCTCCTACGAGCAGTACTTC
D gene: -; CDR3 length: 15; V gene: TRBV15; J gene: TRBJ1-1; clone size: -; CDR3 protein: CATSRDSAGSTEAFF; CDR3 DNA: TGTGCCACCAGCAGAGATTCCGCGGGGAGCACTGAAGCTTTCTTT
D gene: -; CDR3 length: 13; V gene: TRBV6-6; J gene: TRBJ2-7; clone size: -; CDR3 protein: CASSPSAVYEQYF; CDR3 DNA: TGTGCCAGCAGCCCTAGCGCCGTCTACGAGCAGTACTTC
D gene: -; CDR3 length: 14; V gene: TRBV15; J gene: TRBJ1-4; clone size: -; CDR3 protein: CATSRDRGNEKLFF; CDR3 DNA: TGTGCCACCAGCAGAGACCGGGGCAATGAAAAACTGTTTTTT
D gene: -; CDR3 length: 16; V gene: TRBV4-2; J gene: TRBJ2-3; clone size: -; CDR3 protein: CASSQVARANTDTQYF; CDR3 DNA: TGTGCCAGCAGCCAAGTCGCCCGGGCCAACACAGATACGCAGTATTTT